The 25 T cell receptor beta chains in this list originate from one sample, sequenced in a study of blood T cells in healthy people across ages. Sample-barcoded 5' priming and a J-beta primer mix drove a second PCR of about 6 to 12 cycles. In TCRdb, the 5' RACE reads were re-called with MiXCR into one record per CDR3 protein. Among some 800,000 distinct CDR3 sequences, roughly 25% were seen once, and the ten largest hold 3% to 4%. The data were also submitted as part of a second study, on T cells of mothers and their children.

Material: blood. These receptor sequences come from a boy aged 10-17 years in good health.

In nucleotides, the CDR3 is TGTGCCTGGGGGACAGGGACTAGGACCTACGAGCAGTACTTC. Amino acid sequence: CAWGTGTRTYEQYF. The rearrangement links TRBV30 to TRBJ2-7, with D tentatively TRBD1 (9 bases). Germline CDR1 is GTSNPN and CDR2 is SVGIG (reference sequence). The CDR3 is made up of 14 amino acids. The germline V and J ends were trimmed by 5 bases and 2 bases, with 16 bases remaining between them.

The rearrangement links TRBV12-3 or TRBV12-4 to TRBJ2-3; maybe TRBD1 (6 bases). Trimming removed 6 bases at V and 4 bases at J, with 17 bases between. CDR3 length: 15 amino acids. This CDR3 reads CASSIYRARADTQYF. CDR3 coding DNA: TGTGCCAGCAGCATCTACAGGGCCCGCGCAGATACGCAGTATTTT.

The V gene is TRBV18, the J gene TRBJ2-7, with 8 bases lining up with TRBD2. Per germline, CDR1 KGHSH and CDR2 LQKENI. The CDR3 is made up of 15 amino acids. V dropped 5 bases and J dropped 0; count of bases not matched to a gene: 6. The CDR3 here is CASSYSGASSYEQYF. In DNA, the CDR3 is TGTGCCAGCTCATATAGCGGGGCGAGCTCCTACGAGCAGTACTTC. The variable domain in full, with the rest retrieved from reference TRBV18 and TRBJ2-7, is NAGVMQNPRHLVRRRGQEARLRCSPMKGHSHVYWYRQLPEEGLKFMVYLQKENIIDESGMPKERFSAEFPKEGPSILRIQQVVRGDSAAYFCASSYSGASSYEQYFGPGTRLTVT.

This clonotype was observed a few times. The chain couples TRBV7-9 to TRBJ1-1; possible D gene TRBD1, 5 bases. The CDR3 sequence is 15 residues long. V gave up 2 bases and J gave up 0 bases, with 10 bases separating them. Germline CDR1 SEHNR, CDR2 FQNEAQ (reference sequence). CDR3 sequence: CASSLLGQVNTEAFF. The CDR3 nucleotides are TGTGCCAGCAGCTTATTGGGGCAAGTGAACACTGAAGCTTTCTTT. The full variable domain, rest sourced from reference TRBV7-9 and TRBJ1-1, is DTGVSQNPRHKITKRGQNVTFRCDPISEHNRLYWYRQTLGQGPEFLTYFQNEAQLEKSRLLSDRFSAERPKGSFSTLEIQRTEQGDSAMYLCASSLLGQVNTEAFFGQGTRLTVV.

This clonotype has more than one count but fewer than ten. V gene TRBV5-1 combines with J gene TRBJ2-5, with D perhaps matching TRBD1 (6 bases). Germline assignment: CDR1 SGHRS and CDR2 YFSETQ. This CDR3 has 14 amino acids. Trimming removed 3 bases at V and 11 bases at J, with 20 bases between. CDR3 bases: TGCGCCAGCAGCTCGAACTCCGGGACAATTACTCAGTACTTC. Its translation: CASSSNSGTITQYF. Complete variable domain (other parts from reference TRBV5-1 and TRBJ2-5): KAGVTQTPRYLIKTRGQQVTLSCSPISGHRSVSWYQQTPGQGLQFLFEYFSETQRNKGNFPGRFSGRQFSNSRSEMNVSTLELGDSALYLCASSSNSGTITQYFGPGTRLLVL.

The chain carries TRBV3-1 and TRBJ2-1; TRBD2 agrees at 8 bases. The V and J ends lost 0 bases and 7 bases, in that order; junction bases with no gene match: 14. Germline V gives CDR1 LGHDT, CDR2 YNNKEL (reference sequence). The CDR3 runs 18 residues. Written as DNA, the CDR3 is TGTGCCAGCAGCCAAGATTCTTTTTTACGGGAGGGCCGAAATGAGCAGTTCTTC. As protein: CASSQDSFLREGRNEQFF.

This clonotype was detected a few times. The J gene is TRBJ2-6, the V gene TRBV14; D is unclear. V lost 7 bases to trimming and J lost 0 bases, with 4 bases between them. The CDR3 extends over 13 amino acids. In germline, CDR1 is SGHDN, CDR2 FVKESK. The CDR3 DNA reads TGTGCCAGCAAGGACTCTGGGGCCAACGTCCTGACTTTC. Amino acids: CASKDSGANVLTF. Full variable domain (rest looked up from reference TRBV14 and TRBJ2-6): EAGVTQFPSHSVIEKGQTVTLRCDPISGHDNLYWYRRVMGKEIKFLLHFVKESKQDESGMPNNRFLAERTGGTYSTLKVQPAELEDSGVYFCASKDSGANVLTFGAGSRLTVL.

The chain recombines TRBV28 with TRBJ1-4; perhaps TRBD1 as D (6 bases). V was cut by 3 bases and J by 10 bases, with 15 bases left in between. Germline V gene lookup returns CDR1 MDHEN and CDR2 SYDVKM. The CDR3 runs 14 residues. In nucleotides, the CDR3 is TGTGCCAGCAGTTTGCCGGGAGGGGGGGGAAAACTGTTTTTT. This gives the protein CASSLPGGGGKLFF.

This clonotype occurred a few times. This chain links TRBV5-5 with TRBJ2-2; unclear D gene. Between the trimmed V and J ends, which lost 0 bases and 0 bases, there was a span of 6 bases. Germline CDR1 reads SGHKS; CDR2 reads YYEKEE (reference sequence). The length of the CDR3 is 15 residues. The CDR3 sequence is CASSLGATNTGELFF. CDR3 nucleotide sequence: TGTGCCAGCAGCTTGGGGGCTACGAACACCGGGGAGCTGTTTTTT. Together with reference TRBV5-5 and TRBJ2-2, the CDR3 gives the full variable domain: DAGVTQSPTHLIKTRGQQVTLRCSPISGHKSVSWYQQVLGQGPQFIFQYYEKEERGRGNFPDRFSARQFPNYSSELNVNALLLGDSALYLCASSLGATNTGELFFGEGSRLTVL.

V gene TRBV20-1 combines with J gene TRBJ2-5, with D possibly being TRBD1 (6 bases). The germline gives CDR1 DFQATT, CDR2 SNEGSKA (reference sequence). This CDR3 is built from 16 residues. V lost 6 bases to trimming and J lost 0 bases, with 20 bases between them. The CDR3 nucleotides read TGCAGTGCCCACCCCGCGGACAGCCAGTACCAAGAGACCCAGTACTTC. Protein product: CSAHPADSQYQETQYF.

This clonotype was seen more than once but under ten times. V and J are TRBV4-3 and TRBJ2-5; D call uncertain. Judging by the DNA end, TRBJ2-1 fits better; the J call may be wrong. CDR3 length equals 14 residues. Germline V CDR1 and CDR2: LGHNA, YSLEER. For the CDR3, the DNA is TGCGCCAGCAGCCAAGACCCTGGCCATTGTGAGCAGTTCTTC. Amino acids: CASSQDPGHCEQFF.

This clonotype came up a few times. This chain joins TRBV18 and TRBJ2-1; D is undetermined. The DNA end favors TRBJ2-5, so the J call may be wrong. Germline values: CDR1 KGHSH, CDR2 LQKENI. This CDR3 comprises 13 residues. The CDR3 bases are TGTGCCAGCTCACCGATCCTTCGGGAGACCCAGTACTTC. It yields the protein CASSPILRETQYF.

This rearrangement joins TRBV7-8 to TRBJ2-1; D unresolved. The DNA end lines up better with TRBJ2-5; the J call may be wrong. Germline loops: CDR1 SGHVS, CDR2 FQNEAQ. The CDR3 is 14 amino acids. CDR3 coding DNA: TGTGCCAGCAGCTTAGTAGGAAGGTTGGAGACCCAGTACTTC. Protein sequence: CASSLVGRLETQYF.

This clonotype came up a few times. DNA for the CDR3: TGTGCCAGCAGCTTAGGGGGACAGTTCTACAATGAGCAGTTCTTC. Its translation: CASSLGGQFYNEQFF. The rearrangement joins TRBV7-2 to TRBJ2-1, with 7 bases fitting TRBD1. V was pared by 1 base and J by 3 bases, with 3 bases of the junction left unmatched. The CDR3 runs to 15 residues. Per germline, CDR1 SGHTA and CDR2 FQGNSA.

This chain uses TRBV7-9 with TRBJ1-4; 10 bases map to TRBD1. The germline V gene encodes CDR1 SEHNR and CDR2 FQNEAQ (reference sequence). This CDR3 is built from 15 residues. V was clipped by 4 bases and J by 10 bases; unmatched bases: 9. CDR3 in DNA: TGTGCCAGCAGCTCCTCCGGGACAGGGGAGGCAAAACTGTTTTTT. Translation: CASSSSGTGEAKLFF.

This clonotype has more than one count but fewer than ten. The chain is built from TRBV2 and TRBJ2-7; TRBD1 matches at 12 bases. Germline CDR1 is SNHLY and CDR2 is FYNNEI. With V trimmed by 7 bases and J by 6 bases, 13 bases remained unmatched. This CDR3 has 16 amino acids. This CDR3 reads CASILGIGTGGAEQYF. As DNA, the CDR3 is TGTGCCAGCATCCTGGGCATCGGGACAGGGGGCGCCGAGCAGTACTTC.

This clonotype was seen a few times. The DNA of the CDR3 is TGTGCCAGCACCGGCACAGGGGTGCTGGGGGAGACCCAGTACTTC. Its protein is CASTGTGVLGETQYF. The rearrangement uses TRBV9 and TRBJ2-5; 7 bases match TRBD1. CDR3 length equals 15 residues. The germline CDR1 and CDR2 sequences are SGDLS and YYNGEE. V was clipped by 6 bases and J by 5 bases; unmatched bases: 13. Looking up the rest from reference TRBV9 and TRBJ2-5 gives the full variable domain: DSGVTQTPKHLITATGQRVTLRCSPRSGDLSVYWYQQSLDQGLQFLIQYYNGEERAKGNILERFSAQQFPDLHSELNLSSLELGDSALYFCASTGTGVLGETQYFGPGTRLLVL.

V gene TRBV6-1 combines with J gene TRBJ2-7; either TRBD1 or TRBD2 may supply D (6 bases each). The V end was cut by 2 bases, the J end by 2 bases, with 22 bases between. Germline loops: CDR1 MNHNS, CDR2 SASEGT. The CDR3 spans 18 residues. The CDR3 is CASSEWGDTVRGAYEQYF. Here the CDR3 DNA reads TGTGCCAGCAGTGAATGGGGGGATACCGTGAGGGGGGCCTACGAGCAGTACTTC.

The V gene is TRBV7-9, the J gene TRBJ2-7; 9 bases fit TRBD1. The trim removed 5 bases at V and 4 bases at J, leaving 9 bases unmatched. Germline assignment: CDR1 SEHNR and CDR2 FQNEAQ (reference sequence). The CDR3 length is 15 residues. CDR3 bases: TGTGCCAGCAGCCCGCCCGGGACAGGGTGGTACGAGCAGTACTTC. Protein: CASSPPGTGWYEQYF.

V usage is TRBV5-1 and J usage is TRBJ2-7, with D perhaps being TRBD1 or TRBD2 (5 bases each). Germline CDR1 SGHRS, CDR2 YFSETQ. With 4 bases removed from V and 4 bases from J, the gap between germline ends came to 12 bases. The CDR3 loop spans 13 amino acids. CDR3 sequence: CASSVGREYEQYF. The CDR3 DNA is TGCGCCAGCAGCGTGGGACGGGAATACGAGCAGTACTTC.

Many counts were recorded for this clonotype. This chain uses TRBV7-2 with TRBJ2-5, with D unresolved. The end of the DNA aligns better with TRBJ2-1, so the J call may be wrong. The CDR3 length is 15 residues. CDR1 and CDR2 from the germline V gene are SGHTA and FQGNSA. CDR3 sequence (DNA): TGTGCCAGCAGCTTATCAAGCCGGCGGACCAATGAGCAGTTCTTC. Protein product: CASSLSSRRTNEQFF.

This chain uses TRBV20-1 with TRBJ2-7; maybe TRBD2 (7 bases). Germline CDR1 is DFQATT and CDR2 is SNEGSKA (reference sequence). The CDR3 length is 16 residues. V lost 4 bases, J lost 1 base, and 20 bases lay in between. The CDR3 spells CSATHPGRGLSYEQYF. The CDR3 DNA is TGCAGTGCTACCCACCCGGGGCGGGGGCTGTCCTACGAGCAGTACTTC.

The rearrangement links TRBV9 to TRBJ1-2; D ambiguous. This CDR3 is built from 15 residues. V lost 3 bases to trimming and J lost 3 bases, with 15 bases between them. Germline V gene data show CDR1 as SGDLS and CDR2 as YYNGEE. Written as DNA, the CDR3 is TGTGCCAGCAGCGCCTCCTTAGGGAAGGACTATGGCTACACCTTC. This sequence encodes CASSASLGKDYGYTF. The complete variable domain, with remaining parts taken from reference TRBV9 and TRBJ1-2, reads DSGVTQTPKHLITATGQRVTLRCSPRSGDLSVYWYQQSLDQGLQFLIQYYNGEERAKGNILERFSAQQFPDLHSELNLSSLELGDSALYFCASSASLGKDYGYTFGSGTRLTVV.

Only a few counts were recorded for this clonotype. The genes are TRBV7-2 and TRBJ2-2; TRBD1 is a possible D gene (5 bases). Per germline, CDR1 SGHTA and CDR2 FQGNSA. This CDR3 has 16 amino acids. Deletions cut 0 bases from V and 1 base from J, with 9 bases between. CDR3 loop: CASSLAPDKNTGELFF. CDR3 DNA: TGTGCCAGCAGCTTAGCCCCGGACAAGAACACCGGGGAGCTGTTTTTT.

This clonotype rates as medium-sized. The chain combines TRBV7-2 with TRBJ1-4; D unclear. The CDR3 contains 16 residues. V dropped 1 base and J dropped 1 base, with 10 bases sitting between them. Germline V gene lookup returns CDR1 SGHTA and CDR2 FQGNSA. CDR3 in amino acids: CASSLERRQTNEKLFF. The CDR3 coding sequence is TGTGCCAGCAGCTTAGAGCGGCGGCAAACTAATGAAAAACTGTTTTTT.